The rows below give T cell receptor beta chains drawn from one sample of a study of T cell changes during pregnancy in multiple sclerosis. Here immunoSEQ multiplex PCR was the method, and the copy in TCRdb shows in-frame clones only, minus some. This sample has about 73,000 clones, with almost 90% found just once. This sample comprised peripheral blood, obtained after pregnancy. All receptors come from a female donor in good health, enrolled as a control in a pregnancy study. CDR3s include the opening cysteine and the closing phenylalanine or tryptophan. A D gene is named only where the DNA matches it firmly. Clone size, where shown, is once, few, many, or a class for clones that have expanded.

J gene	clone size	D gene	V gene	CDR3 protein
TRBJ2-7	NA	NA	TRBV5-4	CASSLDRNDEQYF
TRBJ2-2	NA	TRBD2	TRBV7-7	CASRRTSVNGELFF
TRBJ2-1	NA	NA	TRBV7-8	CASSPIRGPYNEQFF
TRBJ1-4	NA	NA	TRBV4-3	CASSQENTGRGEKLFF
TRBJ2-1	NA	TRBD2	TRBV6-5	CASSYVVAGYNEQFF
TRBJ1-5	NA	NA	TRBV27	CASSLIDPGVGNQPQHF
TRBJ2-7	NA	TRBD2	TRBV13	CASSGGGSEQYF
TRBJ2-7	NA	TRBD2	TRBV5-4	CASSSKREYSYEQYF
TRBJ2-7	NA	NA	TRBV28	CASRDSYEQYF
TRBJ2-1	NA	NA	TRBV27	CASSAGPGAYNEQFF
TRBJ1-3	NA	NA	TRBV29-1	CSVAAGNSGNTIYF
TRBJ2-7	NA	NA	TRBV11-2	CASSFSVGGLSSYEQYF
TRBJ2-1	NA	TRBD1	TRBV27	CASTRTGVLDEQFF
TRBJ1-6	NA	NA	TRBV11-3	CASSLTPGGSSYNSPLHF
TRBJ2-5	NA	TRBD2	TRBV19	CASSTPTSGRARGETQYF
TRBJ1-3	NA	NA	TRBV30	CAVEGSGGNTIYF
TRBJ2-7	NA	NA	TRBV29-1	CSAGGGGHSYEQYF
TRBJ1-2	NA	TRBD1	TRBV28	CASSRSGQYYGYTF
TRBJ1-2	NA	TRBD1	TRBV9	CASSPILGGTGGDGYTF
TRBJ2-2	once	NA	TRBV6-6	CASNRGTANTGELFF
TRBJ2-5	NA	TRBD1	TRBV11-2	CASSPGTGRPETQYF
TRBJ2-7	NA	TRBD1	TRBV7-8	CASSQPGQVSYF
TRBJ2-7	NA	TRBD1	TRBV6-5	CASTAVGQGYEQYF
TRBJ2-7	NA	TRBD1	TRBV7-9	CASSPSLGTGTGAYEQYF
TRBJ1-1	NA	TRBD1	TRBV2	CASSPDRGYTEAFF
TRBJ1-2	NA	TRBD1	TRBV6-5	CASSYTGRGSGGYTF
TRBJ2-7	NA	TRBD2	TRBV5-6	CASSLTSGGLSSYEQYF
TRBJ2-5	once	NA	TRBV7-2	CASSPNRAGNQETQYF
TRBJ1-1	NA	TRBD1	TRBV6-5	CASSKGQGAFAEAFF
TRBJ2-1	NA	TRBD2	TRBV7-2	CASSSTTVAGEQFF
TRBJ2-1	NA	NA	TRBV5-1	CASGASSYNEQFF
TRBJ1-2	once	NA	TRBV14	CASSQVVGAWGEDGYTF
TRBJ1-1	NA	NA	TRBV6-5	CASSYDGGNTEAFF
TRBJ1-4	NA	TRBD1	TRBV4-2	CASSPAPRLLGQDATWGEKLFF
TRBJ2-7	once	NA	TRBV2	CASSVTRYEQYF
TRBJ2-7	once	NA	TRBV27	CASSLGTTQSYEQYF
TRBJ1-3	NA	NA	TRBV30	CAWSVQGGTSGNTIYF
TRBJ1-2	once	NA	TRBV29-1	CSVAGPMKGGSGYGYTF
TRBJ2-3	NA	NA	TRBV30	CAWSVRLDTQYF
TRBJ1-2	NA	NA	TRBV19	CASSIAGSTVPIYGYTF
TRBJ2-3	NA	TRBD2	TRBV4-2	CASSQDRELAGADTQYF
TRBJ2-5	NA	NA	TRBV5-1	CASSLIQRGETQYF
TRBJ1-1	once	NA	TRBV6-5	CASSYGQGNTEAFF
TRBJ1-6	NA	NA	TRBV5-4	CATSAQGTSPLHF
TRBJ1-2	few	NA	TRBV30	CAWSEGRAGYTF
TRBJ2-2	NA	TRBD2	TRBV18	CASSPPSGPNTGELFF
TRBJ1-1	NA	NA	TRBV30	CAWRAGHTEAFF